One and the same sample provided the 24 T cell receptor beta chains below, sequenced in a study of CD4 and CD8 cells across lung adenocarcinoma regions. TCRdb recomputed calls from the PCR reads with MiXCR, one row per CDR3 protein. Of approximately 4,200 distinct CDR3 sequences listed, around 61% are singletons. What was sequenced was CD4+ T cells from the center of a lung tumor. These receptors came from a male donor with lung adenocarcinoma. The CD4 and CD8 labels of this study may be unreliable.

This clonotype has more than one count but fewer than ten. The genes are TRBV6-1 and TRBJ2-1; 12 bases fit TRBD2. Germline CDR1 and CDR2: MNHNS and SASEGT. This CDR3 has 16 amino acids. With V trimmed by 6 bases and J by 1 base, 4 bases remained unmatched. CDR3 protein: CASRNLAGGSYNEQFF. DNA for the CDR3: TGTGCCAGCAGAAACCTAGCGGGAGGGTCCTACAATGAGCAGTTCTTC.

This chain connects TRBV27 to TRBJ2-5; D may be TRBD1 (7 bases). The end of the DNA is better explained by TRBJ2-3, so the J call may be wrong. The CDR3 consists of 15 residues. The germline gives CDR1 MNHEY, CDR2 SMNVEV (reference sequence). The CDR3 sequence: CAAGRGGRGQETQYF. CDR3 in DNA: TGTGCCGCGGGGCGAGGGGGCCGTGGCCAAGAGACCCAGTATTTT.

The chain joins TRBV27 to TRBJ1-2, with D tentatively TRBD1 (5 bases). Germline values: CDR1 MNHEY, CDR2 SMNVEV (reference sequence). V was pared by 1 base and J by 1 base, with 16 bases between. The CDR3 sequence is 17 residues long. The CDR3 coding sequence is TGTGCCAGCAGTTTATACGCCCCAGGGACGGGTAACTATGGCTACACCTTC. The encoded protein is CASSLYAPGTGNYGYTF.

The chain uses TRBV4-1 and TRBJ2-2, with D hard to call. Per the germline V gene, CDR1 is MGHRA and CDR2 is YSYEKL. Between the trimmed V and J ends, which lost 1 base and 4 bases, there was a span of 7 bases. This CDR3 is 14 amino acids long. The CDR3 region has the DNA TGCGCCAGCAGCCAAGCCGGCCTCACCGGGGAGCTGTTTTTT. Translation: CASSQAGLTGELFF.

The V call is TRBV25-1, the J call TRBJ1-2; a weak D match, TRBD1 (5 bases). This CDR3 spans 14 amino acids. Trimming cost V 6 bases and J 2 bases, with 13 bases left between them. Germline V lookup: CDR1 MGHDK, CDR2 SYGVNS. The CDR3 coding sequence is TGTGCCAGCAGCGACCGGGGACTGAACTATGGCTACACCTTC. Amino acids: CASSDRGLNYGYTF.

The J gene is TRBJ2-1, the V gene TRBV7-6; TRBD2 matches at 9 bases. Germline CDR1 reads SGHVS; CDR2 reads FNYEAQ. The CDR3 sequence is 15 residues long. V lost 5 bases to trimming and J lost 5 bases; unmatched junction nucleotides: 7. This chain's CDR3 is CASSPRLAVHNEQFF. In DNA, the CDR3 is TGTGCCAGCAGCCCCCGACTAGCGGTCCACAATGAGCAGTTCTTC.

This clonotype was counted only a few times. This sequence joins TRBV6-1 and TRBJ2-7, with D maybe TRBD2 (5 bases). V was pared by 2 bases and J by 4 bases, with 21 bases between. The CDR3 has 17 residues. The V gene's germline CDR1 is MNHNS and CDR2 SASEGT. The CDR3 DNA follows: TGTGCCAGCAGTGAATGGGAGTTAGGTAGATATTGGTACGAGCAGTACTTC. This encodes CASSEWELGRYWYEQYF.

Turning to this clonotype: This CDR3 fails to terminate in the conserved phenylalanine or tryptophan, so it likely reflects a read error. The chain links TRBV7-2 to TRBJ2-5; 8 nucleotides agree with TRBD2. The assigned J gene may be wrong: the sequence end matches TRBJ2-1 better. The CDR3 extends over 15 amino acids. CDR1 is SGHTA and CDR2 is FQGNSA in the germline V gene. CDR3: CASSLTAGEWDEQFL. The CDR3 DNA reads TGTGCCAGCAGCTTAACAGCGGGAGAGTGGGATGAGCAGTTCTTA.

This clonotype was seen a few times. This chain uses TRBV4-3 with TRBJ2-1; the match to TRBD2 covers 8 bases. The trim removed 0 bases at V and 3 bases at J, leaving 10 bases unmatched. Germline V gene data show CDR1 as LGHNA and CDR2 as YSLEER. The CDR3 runs 18 residues. Here the CDR3 DNA reads TGCGCCAGCAGCCAAGAGGGCCCCGGGGGGGGGTTCTACAATGAGCAGTTCTTC. It codes for CASSQEGPGGGFYNEQFF.

This sequence joins TRBV5-1 and TRBJ2-7; TRBD2 aligns across 9 bases. The CDR3 spans 15 residues. The germline CDR1 and CDR2 sequences are SGHRS and YFSETQ. The trim removed 4 bases at V and 2 bases at J, leaving 7 bases unmatched. The CDR3 region is CASSLNSGGTYEQYF. The CDR3 bases are TGCGCCAGCAGCCTTAATAGCGGGGGTACCTACGAGCAGTACTTC.

The chain links TRBV12-3 or TRBV12-4 to TRBJ2-3, with D unclear. This CDR3 spans 11 amino acids. V was shortened by 6 bases and J by 9 bases, with 10 bases between the two germline ends. CDR3 region: CASRLFGTQYF. The CDR3 nucleotides read TGTGCCAGCAGACTTTTCGGAACGCAGTATTTT.

This chain links TRBV6-1 with TRBJ2-4; 8 bases agree with TRBD2. The CDR3 has 15 residues. Trimming at V came to 0 bases and at J to 6 bases, leaving 4 bases not matched to a gene. Germline CDR1 and CDR2: MNHNS and SASEGT. CDR3 residues: CASSEAGGALNIQYF. In DNA form, the CDR3 reads TGTGCCAGCAGTGAAGCCGGGGGGGCCCTAAACATTCAGTACTTC.

The CDR3 nucleotides read TGTGCCAGCAGCTTACTAGCGGCTGATACGCAGTATTTT. Protein sequence: CASSLLAADTQYF. The chain combines TRBV7-3 with TRBJ2-3, with 7 bases that match TRBD2. Per the germline V gene, CDR1 is SGHTA and CDR2 is FQGTGA. After removal of 2 bases from V and 6 bases from J, the junction contained 2 bases not matched to a gene. The CDR3 length is 13 residues.

With respect to this clonotype: One end of the junction does not line up with germline, which may come from a read error. This chain links TRBV6-1 with TRBJ2-2; possible D gene TRBD2, 6 bases. Per germline, CDR1 MNHNS and CDR2 SASEGT. The CDR3 totals 15 residues. The CDR3 here is CASRGTCANSGEQFF. Written as DNA, the CDR3 is TGTGCCAGCAGGGGGACTTGTGCGAACTCCGGGGAGCAGTTTTTT.

This chain links TRBV12-3 or TRBV12-4 with TRBJ2-5; TRBD1 matches 9 bases. Near its end, the DNA agrees better with TRBJ2-7, so the J call may be wrong. This CDR3 spans 14 amino acids. CDR3 amino acids: CASSPGQGRNEQYF. In DNA, the CDR3 is TGTGCCAGCTCCCCGGGACAGGGTAGGAACGAGCAGTACTTC.

CDR3 sequence (DNA): TGTGCCAGCAGTGGAATCTGGGATACGCAGTATTTT. It encodes CASSGIWDTQYF. The V call is TRBV6-1, the J call TRBJ2-3; D is unclear. Trimming removed 4 bases from V and 6 bases from J, with 8 bases in between. CDR1 is MNHNS, CDR2 SASEGT, per germline. This CDR3 comprises 12 residues.

This chain joins TRBV6-1 and TRBJ2-2, with 7 bases that match TRBD2. The CDR3 sequence is 13 residues long. V trimming: 7 bases; J trimming: 5 bases; junction bases outside the gene matches: 4. The germline CDR1 and CDR2 sequences are MNHNS and SASEGT. CDR3 amino acids: CASTRGVTGELFF. The CDR3 bases are TGTGCCAGCACCCGGGGGGTAACCGGGGAGCTGTTTTTT.

This clonotype was detected once. This sequence joins TRBV7-9 and TRBJ2-7, with no clear D. Germline lookup yields CDR1 SEHNR and CDR2 FQNEAQ (reference sequence). There are 12 residues in the CDR3. The V end was cut by 3 bases, the J end by 2 bases, with 5 bases between. In DNA, the CDR3 is TGTGCCAGCAGCTTTGATCCCTACGAGCAGTACTTC. It is translated as CASSFDPYEQYF.

This clonotype has just a few counts. The conserved closing phenylalanine or tryptophan is absent in this CDR3, likely reflecting a read error. It is unclear where the CDR3 begins or ends on the DNA, so no DNA is shown, and the CDR3 is as TCRdb lists it. This chain links TRBV22-1 with TRBJ2-1. TRBV22-1 is a recognized pseudogene. The CDR3 contains 11 residues when both ends are counted. The CDR3: CPASALPSPAA.

V usage is TRBV6-1 and J usage is TRBJ1-1; D possibly corresponds to TRBD1 (5 bases). V lost 4 bases, J lost 3 bases, and 12 bases lay in between. There are 14 residues in the CDR3. Germline-derived CDR1 and CDR2 are MNHNS and SASEGT. In DNA, the CDR3 is TGTGCCAGCAGTGGGGACGGATCTCACACTGAAGCTTTCTTT. It is translated as CASSGDGSHTEAFF.

As to this clonotype: At one of its ends the junction is not consistent with the germline gene, which may arise from a read error. The V gene is TRBV6-1, the J gene TRBJ2-1; no clear D gene. The CDR3 contains 12 residues. Looked up from germline, CDR1 is MNHNS and CDR2 is SASEGT. The CDR3 here is CASSERAVEQFF. The DNA for the CDR3 is TGTGCCAGCAGTGAACGGGCCGTGGAGCAGTTTTTC.

The V and J genes are TRBV6-1 and TRBJ1-1; unclear D gene. CDR1 and CDR2 (germline): MNHNS, SASEGT. The CDR3 spans 15 residues. V lost 6 bases, J lost 2 bases, and 16 bases lay in between. CDR3 nucleotides: TGTGCCAGCAGACGAAGCTCGACGGTCAACACTGAAGCTTTCTTT. It specifies CASRRSSTVNTEAFF.

Details on this clonotype: At one boundary the junction diverges from the germline segment, which might be a read error. The V call is TRBV6-5, the J call TRBJ2-1, with 12 bases identical to TRBD2. CDR1 MNHEY and CDR2 SVGAGI come from the germline V gene. The CDR3 runs to 15 residues. The CDR3 protein is CASSYSTSGRLRLVF. CDR3 coding DNA: TGTGCCAGCAGTTACTCGACTAGCGGGAGACTCAGACTGGTCTTC.

This clonotype is large within its sample. The chain uses TRBV6-5 and TRBJ2-2; either TRBD1 or TRBD2 may fit D (5 bases each). Trimming took 0 bases from V and 7 from J, leaving 9 bases between them. Germline CDR1 reads MNHEY; CDR2 reads SVGAGI. CDR3 length: 14 residues. CDR3 in amino acids: CASSYSWDGGELFF. The DNA of the CDR3 is TGTGCCAGCAGTTACTCGTGGGACGGCGGGGAGCTGTTTTTT.